These T cell receptor beta chains were read from a single sample in a study of identical twins. One entry per CDR3 protein results from TCRdb running MiXCR on the 5' RACE reads. The sample lists 690,000 or so distinct CDR3 sequences, less than 7% seen once, with around 2% in the top ten. Sequenced input: naive T cells sorted from blood. Receptors originate from a man between 18 and 35 years old in good health. Each CDR3 is given with its conserved first and last residue. Clone sizes are given selectively: once, few, many, or a class where the clone is expanded.

cdr3_aa: CASSLVPGDEQYF; v_call: TRBV7-2; cdr3_length: 13; j_call: TRBJ2-7; clone_size: many
cdr3_aa: CASPTGEGSQPQHF; v_call: TRBV25-1; cdr3_length: 14; j_call: TRBJ1-5; clone_size: many
cdr3_aa: CASSRLSGRDNEQFF; v_call: TRBV6-1; cdr3_length: 15; j_call: TRBJ2-1; clone_size: NA
cdr3_aa: CASSSNLAGDEQYF; v_call: TRBV7-9; cdr3_length: 14; j_call: TRBJ2-7; clone_size: many
cdr3_aa: CSVDGQGGPEAFF; v_call: TRBV29-1; cdr3_length: 13; j_call: TRBJ1-1; clone_size: many
cdr3_aa: CASSVGGGTSGSRRTDTQYF; v_call: TRBV9; cdr3_length: 20; j_call: TRBJ2-3; clone_size: many
cdr3_aa: CSVTGTDYEQYF; v_call: TRBV20-1; cdr3_length: 12; j_call: TRBJ2-7; clone_size: many
cdr3_aa: CASRLRSVYNEQFF; v_call: TRBV5-1; cdr3_length: 14; j_call: TRBJ2-1; clone_size: many
cdr3_aa: CASSRGTSFYNEQFF; v_call: TRBV5-1; cdr3_length: 15; j_call: TRBJ2-1; clone_size: few
cdr3_aa: CSVVGTGERGFF; v_call: TRBV29-1; cdr3_length: 12; j_call: TRBJ2-1; clone_size: few
cdr3_aa: CSARGSPAPNEQFF; v_call: TRBV20-1; cdr3_length: 14; j_call: TRBJ2-1; clone_size: NA
cdr3_aa: CAISDDRRLNQPQHF; v_call: TRBV10-3; cdr3_length: 15; j_call: TRBJ1-5; clone_size: few
cdr3_aa: CARETGPNEKLFF; v_call: TRBV7-9; cdr3_length: 13; j_call: TRBJ1-4; clone_size: few
cdr3_aa: CASSPWVSNTGELFF; v_call: TRBV5-1; cdr3_length: 15; j_call: TRBJ2-2; clone_size: few
cdr3_aa: CASSLDLGVTDTQYF; v_call: TRBV5-6; cdr3_length: 15; j_call: TRBJ2-3; clone_size: many
cdr3_aa: CAIGRTSQETQYF; v_call: TRBV10-3; cdr3_length: 13; j_call: TRBJ2-5; clone_size: many
cdr3_aa: CASGQGGYGYTF; v_call: TRBV12-3/TRBV12-4; cdr3_length: 12; j_call: TRBJ1-2; clone_size: many
cdr3_aa: CSARGAGVVADTQYF; v_call: TRBV20-1; cdr3_length: 15; j_call: TRBJ2-3; clone_size: few
cdr3_aa: CSARDVSGRPFGPGTDTQYF; v_call: TRBV20-1; cdr3_length: 20; j_call: TRBJ2-3; clone_size: few
cdr3_aa: CASSPLTDEQFF; v_call: TRBV3-1; cdr3_length: 12; j_call: TRBJ2-1; clone_size: many
cdr3_aa: CSARVAASLYEQYF; v_call: TRBV20-1; cdr3_length: 14; j_call: TRBJ2-7; clone_size: many
cdr3_aa: CASSPQGLGAYKEQFF; v_call: TRBV5-8; cdr3_length: 16; j_call: TRBJ2-1; clone_size: many